A selection of T cell receptor beta chains follows, all from one sample in a study of molecular identifiers for immune sequencing clone quantification. TCRdb reprocessed the PCR reads via MiXCR and lists one record per CDR3 protein. The sample holds over 550,000 distinct CDR3 sequences; approximately 24% are singletons and the top ten take about 0.73%. Source material: naive CD8+ T cells from blood, with Jurkat cell RNA spiked in. Receptors were obtained from a human donor in good health. Some libraries in this study had Jurkat cell RNA spiked in. The CDR3 runs from the conserved cysteine through the conserved F or W. A D gene is named only where the DNA matches it firmly. The size of a clone is reported for some rows only, either as once, few or many, or as a class for expanded clones.

>many|TRBJ2-5|TRBD2|TRBV24-1
CATSDGLAREVAETQYF
TGTGCCACCAGTGATGGGCTCGCGCGGGAGGTGGCGGAGACCCAGTACTTC
>.|TRBJ2-5|.|TRBV11-2
CASSLASGWGETQYF
TGTGCCAGCAGCTTAGCTTCGGGCTGGGGGGAGACCCAGTACTTC
>.|TRBJ1-5|TRBD1|TRBV20-1
CSAGHPDRGFLGNQPQHF
TGCAGTGCTGGACACCCCGACAGGGGATTCCTAGGCAATCAGCCCCAGCATTTT
>.|TRBJ2-1|.|TRBV9
CASSVGPPPNEQFF
TGTGCCAGCAGCGTAGGCCCCCCCCCGAATGAGCAGTTCTTC
>many|TRBJ2-3|TRBD2|TRBV30
CAWRPGLAGLTQYF
TGTGCCTGGAGGCCGGGACTAGCGGGATTGACGCAGTATTTT
>.|TRBJ1-1|.|TRBV2
CASRDDSSEAFF
TGTGCCAGCAGAGATGACAGTTCTGAAGCTTTCTTT
>few|TRBJ1-3|.|TRBV9
CASSVDRTSGNTIYF
TGTGCCAGCAGCGTCGACAGGACCTCTGGAAACACCATATATTTT
>few|TRBJ2-1|.|TRBV11-3
CASSLDSGANYNEQFF
TGTGCCAGCAGCTTAGATTCGGGGGCCAACTACAATGAGCAGTTCTTC
>few|TRBJ2-1|TRBD2|TRBV20-1
CSARGAFRDYLPHEQFF
TGCAGTGCTAGAGGTGCCTTCCGGGACTACCTTCCCCATGAGCAGTTCTTC
>few|TRBJ2-1|TRBD1|TRBV5-8
CASSQGQEARGPDNEQFF
TGTGCCAGCAGCCAAGGACAGGAAGCGAGAGGGCCGGACAATGAGCAGTTCTTC
>.|TRBJ2-2|.|TRBV29-1
CSVQGLTTGALFF
TGCAGCGTTCAAGGCCTGACCACCGGGGCGCTGTTTTTT
>few|TRBJ2-7|.|TRBV7-9
CASSDSNSYEQYF
TGTGCCAGCAGCGACAGCAACTCCTACGAGCAGTACTTC
>.|TRBJ2-3|.|TRBV10-2
CASSVSTKTSTDTQYF
TGCGCCAGCAGTGTGAGCACCAAGACTAGCACAGATACGCAGTATTTT
>few|TRBJ1-5|TRBD1|TRBV27
CASSPGTGGEPQHF
TGTGCCAGCAGTCCGGGGACAGGGGGGGAGCCCCAGCATTTT
>many|TRBJ2-3|TRBD2|TRBV5-1
CASSLDPAGGMTDTQYF
TGCGCCAGCAGCTTGGACCCAGCGGGGGGGATGACAGATACGCAGTATTTT
>few|TRBJ2-3|TRBD2|TRBV9
CASSEGLADSTDTQYF
TGTGCCAGCAGCGAAGGACTAGCGGACAGCACAGATACGCAGTATTTT
>many|TRBJ1-5|.|TRBV5-6
CASSLFYPAGPQHF
TGTGCCAGCAGCTTATTCTATCCCGCTGGGCCCCAGCATTTT
>.|TRBJ1-2|.|TRBV7-2
CASSSLQGGSGYPF
TGTGCCAGCAGCTCCCTCCAGGGAGGCAGTGGCTACCCCTTC
>.|TRBJ1-5|.|TRBV30
CAWSSRECSNQPQHF
TGTGCCTGGAGTTCCCGGGAGTGTAGCAATCAGCCCCAGCATTTT
>few|TRBJ2-7|.|TRBV30
CAWSHLGEISYEQYF
TGTGCCTGGAGTCACCTTGGGGAGATTTCCTACGAGCAGTACTTC
>.|TRBJ1-1|TRBD1|TRBV5-6
CASSLVQGAETEAFF
TGTGCCAGCAGCTTAGTTCAGGGGGCAGAGACTGAAGCTTTCTTT
>.|TRBJ2-7|TRBD2|TRBV19
CAGSTLAGALYEQYF
TGTGCCGGTAGTACACTAGCGGGAGCCCTCTACGAGCAGTACTTC
>.|TRBJ1-4|TRBD1|TRBV19
CASSIGYGTENEKLFF
TGTGCCAGTAGTATCGGTTATGGGACAGAGAATGAAAAACTGTTTTTT
>many|TRBJ1-1|.|TRBV30
CAWSVGQNTEAFF
TGTGCCTGGAGTGTTGGCCAGAACACTGAAGCTTTCTTT
>.|TRBJ1-5|.|TRBV10-2
CASSEGDQPRHF
TGCGCCAGCAGTGAGGGGGATCAGCCCCGGCATTTT
>few|TRBJ2-7|.|TRBV27
CASSLSASSYEQYF
TGTGCCAGCAGTCTTAGCGCTAGCTCCTACGAGCAGTACTTC
>.|TRBJ2-3|.|TRBV5-1
CASSLSLSFVTDTQYF
TGCGCCAGCAGCTTGAGTCTCAGTTTTGTCACAGATACGCAGTATTTC
>many|TRBJ1-1|.|TRBV7-9
CASSWAGVAFF
TGTGCCAGCAGCTGGGCAGGGGTTGCTTTCTTT
>few|TRBJ1-2|.|TRBV6-2/TRBV6-3
CASGTPAPYGYTF
TGTGCCAGTGGGACGCCCGCCCCTTATGGCTACACCTTC
>.|TRBJ2-7|.|TRBV27
CASSFFGRTYEQYF
TGTGCCAGCAGTTTCTTTGGGAGAACCTACGAGCAGTACTTC
>few|TRBJ2-2|TRBD1|TRBV4-3
CASGKGQGVTGELFF
TGCGCCAGCGGAAAGGGACAGGGGGTCACCGGGGAGCTGTTTTTT
>.|TRBJ2-6|.|TRBV18
CASSDTILDGSSGANVLTF
TGTGCCAGCTCAGACACTATTTTGGACGGAAGTTCTGGGGCCAACGTCCTGACTTTC
>.|TRBJ2-5|TRBD1|TRBV12-3/TRBV12-4
CASSRDRGVQTQYF
TGTGCCAGCAGTCGGGACAGGGGGGTTCAGACCCAGTACTTC
>.|TRBJ1-1|TRBD1|TRBV6-2/TRBV6-3
CASRPGQLNTEAFF
TGTGCCAGCAGACCGGGACAGCTGAACACTGAAGCTTTCTTT
>.|TRBJ2-7|.|TRBV7-9
CARSLALGPAYAPSF
TGTGCCCGCAGCTTAGCCCTTGGGCCCGCCTACGCGCCGTCCTTC
>many|TRBJ1-5|TRBD1|TRBV6-2/TRBV6-3
CASTREYEGAGNQPQHF
TGTGCCAGCACCCGAGAATATGAGGGGGCGGGCAATCAGCCCCAGCATTTT
>many|TRBJ1-5|.|TRBV24-1
CATSAELKGNQPQHF
TGTGCCACCAGTGCCGAACTTAAGGGCAATCAGCCCCAGCATTTT
>.|TRBJ2-3|.|TRBV3-2
CARRPAPPRPRGPRPTPPYF
TGTGCCCGCCGCCCCGCCCCTCCTAGGCCTCGCGGTCCCCGCCCCACTCCGCCATATTTT
>many|TRBJ1-2|TRBD1|TRBV5-4
CASSPRTGEGYTF
TGTGCCAGCAGCCCCCGGACAGGGGAAGGCTACACCTTC
>few|TRBJ2-2|.|TRBV20-1
CSAQISLGGELFF
TGCAGTGCCCAAATTTCGTTAGGCGGGGAGCTGTTTTTT
>many|TRBJ2-2|.|TRBV28
CASSYDSGELFF
TGTGCCAGCAGTTACGATTCCGGGGAGCTGTTTTTT
>.|TRBJ1-5|.|TRBV19
CASSMASRGGNQPRHF
TGTGCCAGTAGTATGGCCTCACGGGGCGGCAATCAGCCCCGGCATTTT
>.|TRBJ1-5|.|TRBV27
CASRPSGISQPQHF
TGTGCCAGCAGGCCATCAGGGATTAGTCAGCCCCAGCATTTT
>.|TRBJ1-1|.|TRBV10-3
CATSEGTGRVELVGAFF
TGTGCCACCAGTGAAGGCACAGGGAGAGTTGAGCTGGTGGGGGCTTTCTTT
>many|TRBJ2-7|.|TRBV7-6
CASSDLSPEQYF
TGTGCCAGCAGTGACCTTTCGCCCGAGCAGTACTTC
>many|TRBJ2-2|TRBD1|TRBV9
CASSDDRGLTGELFF
TGTGCCAGCAGCGATGACAGGGGGTTGACCGGGGAGCTGTTTTTT
>.|TRBJ2-3|TRBD2|TRBV6-5
CASSYLRRGGLDTQYF
TGTGCCAGCAGTTACTTGAGGCGGGGGGGCCTAGATACGCAGTATTTT
>many|TRBJ1-4|.|TRBV7-9
CASTLWGESNEKLFF
TGTGCCAGCACCCTGTGGGGGGAGTCTAATGAAAAACTGTTTTTT
>few|TRBJ2-3|TRBD2|TRBV20-1
CSARWAPSGPTDTQYF
TGCAGTGCTAGATGGGCTCCTAGCGGCCCAACAGATACGCAGTATTTT
>few|TRBJ1-1|.|TRBV30
CAWTPDPAGAFF
TGTGCCTGGACCCCTGACCCCGCCGGGGCTTTCTTT
>many|TRBJ2-1|.|TRBV4-3
CASSQDKTSSYNEQFF
TGCGCCAGCAGCCAAGATAAGACCTCCTCCTACAATGAGCAGTTCTTC
>many|TRBJ2-2|.|TRBV7-9
CASSLSGGGTGELFF
TGTGCCAGCAGCCTCTCCGGGGGAGGCACCGGGGAGCTGTTTTTT
>.|TRBJ2-3|.|TRBV4-3
CARSHRDFLHTDTQYF
TGCGCCCGCAGCCACCGGGACTTCTTACACACAGATACGCAGTATTTT
>few|TRBJ2-5|.|TRBV29-1
CSVDLETQYF
TGCAGCGTTGACTTAGAGACCCAGTACTTC
>.|TRBJ2-4|TRBD2|TRBV6-2/TRBV6-3
CASSLTITSGIAKNIQYF
TGTGCCAGCAGCCTAACAATAACTAGCGGGATTGCCAAAAACATTCAGTACTTC
>few|TRBJ2-1|.|TRBV19
CASSIGTTSEQFF
TGTGCCAGTAGTATAGGAACTACCAGTGAGCAGTTCTTC
>many|TRBJ2-5|.|TRBV30
CAWNGHDGEAQYF
TGTGCCTGGAACGGACACGACGGTGAGGCCCAGTACTTC
>many|TRBJ2-3|.|TRBV7-2
CASSLSGYVGADTQYF
TGTGCCAGCAGCTTATCGGGCTACGTAGGAGCAGATACGCAGTATTTT